These 20 T cell receptor beta chains were sequenced from one sample in a study of a mutant IDH1 vaccine in newly diagnosed glioma. The method was immunoSEQ multiplex PCR; TCRdb's version includes in-frame clones alone and lacks a portion of them. Among roughly 50,000 clones listed, approximately 80% were seen once. Time point here: week 47, end of study. A 20-mer mutant IDH1 peptide at 300 ug was injected subcutaneously with topical imiquimod. Antigen specificity for these receptors is unknown. Sequencing was performed on PBMCs, taken from a glioma patient whose treatment included an IDH1 peptide vaccine. The receptors originated from a woman aged 40-49 years with glioma. Some clones in this sample may be carry-over from other donors' samples.

In DNA form, the CDR3 reads TGTGCCAGCAGCGTAGATAGCGGGGGGGTAACAGATACGCAGTATTTT. Its translation: CASSVDSGGVTDTQYF. This chain connects TRBV9 to TRBJ2-3; 11 positions match TRBD2. This CDR3 region has 16 residues. Losses at the gene ends were 0 bases for V and 3 bases for J; bases not matched to a gene: 3. The germline CDR1 and CDR2 sequences are SGDLS and YYNGEE.

V and J are TRBV7-2 and TRBJ2-7; D ambiguous. CDR1 and CDR2 from the germline V gene are SGHTA and FQGNSA. Between the trimmed V and J ends, which lost 1 base and 7 bases, there was a span of 11 bases. The CDR3 has 13 residues. CDR3 sequence (DNA): TGTGCCAGCAGCTTAGGGGTTAGTGGAGAGCAGTACTTC. It is translated as CASSLGVSGEQYF.

CDR3 nucleotide sequence: TGCGCCAGCAGCCAAGAGCGGCTGGGCGTAGATACGCAGTATTTT. It encodes CASSQERLGVDTQYF. The J gene is TRBJ2-3, the V gene TRBV4-1; D remains unclear. The CDR3 covers 15 residues. The V end lost 0 bases, the J end lost 5 bases, and 12 bases lay between the germline ends. Germline loops: CDR1 MGHRA, CDR2 YSYEKL.

V gene TRBV7-8 combines with J gene TRBJ2-1, with TRBD2 matching over 13 bases. Trimming removed 4 bases from V and 9 bases from J; junction bases left unmatched: 3. The CDR3 covers 14 residues. Germline V gene data show CDR1 as SGHVS and CDR2 as FQNEAQ. CDR3 residues: CASSSTSGGSEQFF. CDR3 DNA: TGTGCCAGCAGCTCGACTAGCGGGGGGAGTGAGCAGTTCTTC. The full variable domain, in which reference TRBV7-8 and TRBJ2-1 provide the parts outside the CDR3, is GAGVSQSPRYKVAKRGQDVALRCDPISGHVSLFWYQQALGQGPEFLTYFQNEAQLDKSGLPSDRFFAERPEGSVSTLKIQRTQQEDSAVYLCASSSTSGGSEQFFGPGTRLTVL.

V and J are TRBV10-3 and TRBJ2-5, with 11 bases aligning to TRBD2. The V gene's germline CDR1 is ENHRY and CDR2 SYGVKD. CDR3 length equals 18 residues. V lost 0 bases and J lost 1; bases outside the gene matches: 7. The CDR3 spells CAISESAASGGPQETQYF. The CDR3, as DNA: TGTGCCATCAGTGAGTCAGCGGCTAGCGGGGGGCCCCAAGAGACCCAGTACTTC.

The genes are TRBV5-1 and TRBJ2-3; 8 nucleotides line up with TRBD1. This CDR3 comprises 13 residues. Unmatched junction bases numbered 2, after V lost 4 bases and J lost 4 bases. CDR1 is SGHRS, CDR2 YFSETQ, per germline. Here the CDR3 reads CASSIQGADTQYF. For the CDR3, the DNA is TGCGCCAGCAGCATACAGGGGGCAGATACGCAGTATTTT. Full variable domain (rest looked up from reference TRBV5-1 and TRBJ2-3): KAGVTQTPRYLIKTRGQQVTLSCSPISGHRSVSWYQQTPGQGLQFLFEYFSETQRNKGNFPGRFSGRQFSNSRSEMNVSTLELGDSALYLCASSIQGADTQYFGPGTRLTVL.

The chain joins TRBV6-1 to TRBJ1-1; D is possibly TRBD1 (6 bases). The CDR3 extends over 13 amino acids. Trimming took off 6 bases at V and 4 bases at J, with 12 bases between the two ends. The germline V gene encodes CDR1 MNHNS and CDR2 SASEGT. The CDR3 DNA reads as TGTGCCAGCAGGCCACAGGGTAGCACTGAAGCTTTCTTT. Amino acid sequence: CASRPQGSTEAFF.

V is TRBV7-9 and J is TRBJ2-7; TRBD1 agrees at 7 bases. The germline V gene has CDR1 SEHNR and CDR2 FQNEAQ (reference sequence). Losses at the gene ends were 5 bases for V and 9 bases for J; bases not matched to a gene: 4. This CDR3 spans 11 amino acids. The CDR3 DNA follows: TGTGCCAGCAGCCTGAACAGGGGGCAGTACTTC. As protein: CASSLNRGQYF.

J is TRBJ2-5 and V is TRBV6-5; tentatively, D is TRBD1 or TRBD2 (5 bases each). Trimming cost V 7 bases and J 4 bases, with 16 bases left between them. Germline V gene lookup returns CDR1 MNHEY and CDR2 SVGAGI. The CDR3 extends over 14 amino acids. The CDR3 region is CASNNRGRGETQYF. CDR3 DNA sequence: TGTGCCAGCAACAACCGGGGCCGGGGAGAGACCCAGTACTTC.

This clone has just a few counts. This chain links TRBV19 with TRBJ1-1; maybe TRBD1 (6 bases). This CDR3 has 15 amino acids. Germline CDR1 LNHDA, CDR2 SQIVND (reference sequence). The V end lost 1 base, the J end lost 1 base, and 10 bases lay between the germline ends. The CDR3 is CASSIAGGGNTEAFF. The CDR3 DNA reads TGTGCCAGTAGTATAGCGGGGGGCGGGAACACTGAAGCTTTCTTT.

The chain is built from TRBV27 and TRBJ2-7, with 10 bases identical to TRBD2. After removal of 4 bases from V and 7 bases from J, the junction contained 7 bases not matched to a gene. The CDR3 sequence is 14 residues long. The germline V gene encodes CDR1 MNHEY and CDR2 SMNVEV (reference sequence). CDR3 in amino acids: CASSSSGGAAEQYF. CDR3 coding DNA: TGTGCCAGCAGTTCCAGCGGGGGGGCGGCGGAGCAGTACTTC.

The CDR3 loop reads CASSLAKNQPQHF. CDR3 sequence (DNA): TGTGCCAGCAGCTTAGCAAAAAATCAGCCCCAGCATTTT. The gene calls are TRBV7-2 and TRBJ1-5, with unresolved D. The germline V gene encodes CDR1 SGHTA and CDR2 FQGNSA. The CDR3 runs 13 residues. The ends were cut back, 0 bases at V and 4 bases at J, with 4 bases in the middle.

This clone has a handful of counts. The V and J genes are TRBV18 and TRBJ1-5; 7 nucleotides align to TRBD1. Germline CDR1 KGHSH, CDR2 LQKENI. The CDR3 consists of 15 residues. With 3 bases clipped from V and 2 bases from J, the junction kept 4 bases outside the gene matches. Here the CDR3 reads CASSPFGQGNQPQHF. In DNA form, the CDR3 reads TGTGCCAGCTCACCTTTCGGACAGGGCAATCAGCCCCAGCATTTT.

The rearrangement uses TRBV7-6 and TRBJ2-2; TRBD1 aligns across 7 bases. There are 16 residues in the CDR3. V shed 1 base and J 1 base; nucleotides not matched to a gene: 3. In germline, CDR1 is SGHVS, CDR2 FNYEAQ. This CDR3 is CASSLGQGRNTGELFF. CDR3 DNA sequence: TGTGCCAGCAGCTTAGGACAGGGACGGAACACCGGGGAGCTGTTTTTT.

V usage is TRBV19 and J usage is TRBJ2-7; TRBD2 agrees at 10 bases. Trimming at V came to 5 bases and at J to 6 bases, leaving 10 bases not matched to a gene. Germline lookup yields CDR1 LNHDA and CDR2 SQIVND (reference sequence). The CDR3 is 15 amino acids. As DNA, the CDR3 is TGTGCCAGTAGTCCAGTAGCGGGGGGCCGTCTCGAGCAGTACTTC. The encoded protein is CASSPVAGGRLEQYF. Based on the CDR3 plus reference TRBV19 and TRBJ2-7, the full variable domain is DGGITQSPKYLFRKEGQNVTLSCEQNLNHDAMYWYRQDPGQGLRLIYYSQIVNDFQKGDIAEGYSVSREKKESFPLTVTSAQKNPTAFYLCASSPVAGGRLEQYFGPGTRLTVT.

The chain links TRBV18 to TRBJ2-7; D is perhaps TRBD2 (6 bases). This CDR3 comprises 12 residues. The germline gives CDR1 KGHSH, CDR2 LQKENI. Trimming cost V 3 bases and J 6 bases, with 9 bases left between them. CDR3 bases: TGTGCCAGCTCACCTTCGACTAGCGAGCAGTACTTC. Residues: CASSPSTSEQYF.

This clone was picked up a small number of times. The chain combines TRBV6-4 with TRBJ1-2; D unclear. Per the germline V gene, CDR1 is MRHNA and CDR2 is SNTAGT. The CDR3 length is 13 residues. The V gene lost 0 bases and the J gene lost 8 bases, with 10 bases spanning the gap. The CDR3 here is CASSDSEKGGYTF. The CDR3 bases are TGTGCCAGCAGTGACTCGGAAAAAGGGGGCTACACCTTC.

J is TRBJ2-3 and V is TRBV5-6, with D possibly being TRBD1 or TRBD2 (5 bases each). The CDR3 has 15 residues. Germline V gene lookup returns CDR1 SGHDT and CDR2 YYEEEE. The ends were cut back, 2 bases at V and 5 bases at J, with 15 bases in the middle. The CDR3 DNA reads TGTGCCAGCAGCTTCGATCTAGCTGGGGGAGATACGCAGTATTTT. Protein: CASSFDLAGGDTQYF.

The chain joins TRBV30 to TRBJ1-1; D uncertain. Deletions cut 4 bases from V and 6 bases from J, with 15 bases between. Germline V gives CDR1 GTSNPN, CDR2 SVGIG (reference sequence). The CDR3 runs 13 residues. The CDR3 sequence: CAWNRDQKPEAFF. The CDR3 region has the DNA TGTGCCTGGAATCGGGATCAGAAACCTGAAGCTTTCTTT.

The CDR3 is CASSLFSGAVDTQYF. CDR3 nucleotides: TGTGCCAGCAGCTTGTTTAGCGGGGCAGTCGATACGCAGTATTTT. The chain uses TRBV7-2 and TRBJ2-3; 8 nucleotides line up with TRBD2. Germline assignment: CDR1 SGHTA and CDR2 FQGNSA. This CDR3 is built from 15 residues. The V gene end was trimmed by 3 bases and the J gene end by 6 bases; junction bases not matched to a gene: 8.